This T cell receptor (beta chain) originates from a study of blood T cell repertoires in COVID-19. Measured with immunoSEQ multiplex PCR; TCRdb has only the in-frame clones, and not every one. In the table there are approximately 230,000 clones, just over 85% of which are singletons. Trimming at V came to 3 bases and at J to 1 base, leaving 9 bases not matched to a gene. CDR3 size: 16 residues. Germline V CDR1 and CDR2: DFQATT, SNEGSKA (reference sequence). The chain joins TRBV20-1 to TRBJ1-5; 7 bases are shared with TRBD1. The TCR originated in a man aged 80 or over with acute or convalescent COVID-19. The sequenced sample was peripheral blood. The DNA of the CDR3 is TGCAGTGCTAGTGTACAGGGGCCGAGAAGCAATCAGCCCCAGCATTTT. Protein product: CSASVQGPRSNQPQHF.